A few counts support the clone carrying this TCR beta chain. The antigen remains unidentified. Genomic DNA constituted the template upon which TCR beta VDJ and CDR3 profiling was performed. TCRdb reanalysed the reads using MiXCR and keeps one entry per CDR3 protein. The profile covers more than 150,000 distinct CDR3 sequences, with less than 55% appearing a single time and approximately 2.9% taken by the ten largest. The CDR3 spans 14 residues. Germline V lookup: CDR1 KGHDR, CDR2 SFDVKD. With 0 bases removed from V and 11 bases from J, the gap between germline ends came to 13 bases. This entry comes from a study of CD8+CD57+ T cells in acquired aplastic anemia. Study information: An average of approximately 3.2 ug of DNA was obtained from sorted CD4+ and CD8+ cells. Healthy donors averaged roughly 11 million reads for CD4+ cells. Study-level findings and limits: Controls and patients did not differ significantly in CD8+ Simpson's diversity. Sharing between patients and controls was observed for 25 to 30 CD8+ CDR3 sequences.

The sequencing input was sorted CD4+, CD8+, or CD8+CD57+ T cells (not recorded which) from PBMCs. The rearrangement joins TRBV24-1 to TRBJ2-1; perhaps TRBD2 as D (6 bases). The receptor was isolated from a human donor in good health. CDR3 nucleotides: TGTGCCACCAGTGATTTGTTTAGCGGCCCCCAGCAGTTCTTC. Translating gives CATSDLFSGPQQFF.